This T cell receptor beta chain was profiled in a study of monozygotic twins with inflammatory bowel disease (dated by TCRdb to between 2018 and 2021). In the study overall: A total of some 30 monozygotic twin pairs were included in the full study, comprising nine German pairs (four IBD-concordant, five IBD-discordant) and 19 IBD-discordant Danish pairs. Within discordant pairs, disease-associated traits were sought mainly by comparing IBD patients with their genetically identical healthy co-twins. Each individual had, on average, about 151 000 unique TCRalpha sequences and 181 000 unique TCRbeta sequences available for analysis.

Library creation used 5' RACE. Each TCR library was prepared from roughly 3.5 ug of total RNA. cDNA was synthesized with SMARTScribe reverse transcriptase in eight separate reactions per sample. Unique molecular identifiers containing a 6-nucleotide sample barcode were introduced through template switching during cDNA synthesis. Amplification of TCRalpha and TCRbeta cDNA involved two nested PCRs of 16 and 9 cycles, and each PCR was followed by bead purification. Before amplification, the cDNA was treated with uracil DNA-glycosylase and purified using the QIAquick PCR purification kit. In the second PCR, Illumina TruSeq-compatible adapters and sample-specific barcodes were added. TapeStation and Qubit were used to check library quality and concentration, and approximately 5.5 ng of each library went into the pool. Pooled libraries were sequenced on an Illumina HiSeq2500 single-index Rapid Run with 2 x 100 bp reads and custom sequencing primers. The original methods were these. MiGEC version 1.2.6 was used for UMI-based consensus assembly, which corrected PCR and sequencing errors. V(D)J alignment, clonotype assembly and CDR3 extraction were performed with MiXCR version 2.1.1. To normalise gene usage, clonotype sharing and MAIT/NKT TCR abundance, the analysis used the top 1000, 10 000 and 20 000 clonotypes per sample. Diversity was computed as the inverse Simpson index with the vegan R package after downsampling to 27 000 UMIs. Paired Mann-Whitney U tests were applied to discordant twin pairs, and Benjamini-Hochberg correction was used for multiple testing. After the reads were reprocessed by TCRdb, one entry was made per CDR3 protein sequence, with no DNA. The V and J calls were determined by TCRdb, not by the authors. This sample's listing comprises about 440,000 distinct CDR3 sequences. More than 2% of the sample comes from the top ten.

The CDR3 has 17 amino acids, counting the end cysteine and phenylalanine. The record lacks a DNA sequence. Taken from the germline V gene (reference sequence), the CDR1 and CDR2 loops are LNHNV and YYDKDF. An approximately 2.5 ml peripheral blood sample was drawn into PAXgene tubes per donor and stored at -80°C. Total RNA was isolated from whole blood with the PAXgene blood miRNA kit on an automated QIAcube, without T cell sorting. Peripheral blood from monozygotic twin pairs concordant or discordant for inflammatory bowel disease was subjected to deep TCRalpha and TCRbeta repertoire profiling with unique molecular barcoding. Smoking habits were recorded for all twin pairs, and each individual was classified as a current, former or never smoker. Worth noting for this clonotype: Its antigen remains unidentified.

General study outcomes and caveats: IBD patients had lower TCRbeta repertoire diversity, measured by the inverse Simpson index, than their healthy co-twins. Because patients were on differing immunosuppressive treatments, the repertoires may have picked up extra background noise and inter-individual variability. The results gave no support for a single strong signal or clonotype linked to IBD. Repertoire similarity did not differ between concordant and discordant twins, which could be due to limited statistical power. Compared with healthy twins, IBD patients shared fewer clonotypes with other individuals, and the difference was most pronounced in patients with signs of disease activity. The analysis was unable to tell apart different T cell subtypes.

The sample comprised blood. The chain uses TRBV15 and TRBJ2-6; TCRdb's D call of TRBD2 is untestable without DNA. This sequence was found in a human donor with ulcerative colitis or Crohn's disease, or a healthy co-twin of an affected twin (not recorded which). The CDR3: CATSSLRDYYGANVLTF.